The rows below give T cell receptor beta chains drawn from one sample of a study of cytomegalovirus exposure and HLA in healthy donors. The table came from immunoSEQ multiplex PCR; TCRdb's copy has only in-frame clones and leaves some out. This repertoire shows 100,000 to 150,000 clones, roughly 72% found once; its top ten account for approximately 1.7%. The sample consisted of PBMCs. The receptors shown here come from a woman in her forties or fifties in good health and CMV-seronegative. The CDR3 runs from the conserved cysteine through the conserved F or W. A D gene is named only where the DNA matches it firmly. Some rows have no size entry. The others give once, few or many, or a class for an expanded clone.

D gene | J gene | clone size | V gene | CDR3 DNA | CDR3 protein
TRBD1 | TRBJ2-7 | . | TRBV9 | TGTGCCAGCAGCGTAGAGGGACAGGGAGCCTACGAGCAGTACTTC | CASSVEGQGAYEQYF
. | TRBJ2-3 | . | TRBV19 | TGTGCCAGTAGTATTCGTTTGGCAGGGCTAGGGGATACGCAGTATTTT | CASSIRLAGLGDTQYF
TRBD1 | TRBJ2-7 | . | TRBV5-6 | TGTGCCAGCAGCGCCGGGACAGTGATTAGCTACGAGCAGTACTTC | CASSAGTVISYEQYF
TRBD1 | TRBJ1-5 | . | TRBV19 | TGTGCCAGTAGGATACAGGGGGCCTTCAATCAGCCCCAGCATTTT | CASRIQGAFNQPQHF
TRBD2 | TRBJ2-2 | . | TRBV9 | TGTGCCAGCAGCGTAGGGGGGGGCACCGGGGAGCTGTTTTTT | CASSVGGGTGELFF
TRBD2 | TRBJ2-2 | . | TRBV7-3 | TGTGCCAGCAGCCCCACTAGCGGGAGGAACACCGGGGAGCTGTTTTTT | CASSPTSGRNTGELFF
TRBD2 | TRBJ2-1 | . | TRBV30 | TGTGCCTGGACGCCGCTCTCGGCTAGCGGGCCCTCCTACAATGAGCAGTTCTTC | CAWTPLSASGPSYNEQFF
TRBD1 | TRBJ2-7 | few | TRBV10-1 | TGCGCCAGCAGTGAGTCGGGACAGGGGCCCCACCCCCCCTACGAGCAGTACTTC | CASSESGQGPHPPYEQYF
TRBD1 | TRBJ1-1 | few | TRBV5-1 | TGCGCCAGCAGCTCCGACAGGGGTTGGACTGAAGCTTTCTTT | CASSSDRGWTEAFF
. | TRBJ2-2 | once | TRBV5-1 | TGCGCCAGCAGCTTGGACAGCTCCACCGGGGAGCTGTTTTTT | CASSLDSSTGELFF
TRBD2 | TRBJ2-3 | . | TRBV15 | TGTGCCACCAGCTCCCGTGCGGGAGGGCCTGATACGCAGTATTTT | CATSSRAGGPDTQYF
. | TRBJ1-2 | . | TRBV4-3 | TGCGCCAGCAGCCCGGGGGTCGTAGGCAACTATGGCTACACCTTC | CASSPGVVGNYGYTF
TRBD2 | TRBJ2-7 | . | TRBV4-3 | TGCGCCAGCAGCCAGACTAGCGGTTCATCCTACGAGCAGTACTTC | CASSQTSGSSYEQYF
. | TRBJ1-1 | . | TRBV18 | TGTGCCAGCTCACCTCGACAGGACACCGAAGCTTTCTTT | CASSPRQDTEAFF
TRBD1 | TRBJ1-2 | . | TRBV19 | TGTGCCAGCCGTGAACAGGGGGACTATGGCTACACCTTC | CASREQGDYGYTF
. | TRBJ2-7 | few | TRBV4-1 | TGCGCCAGCGGCTCATTGTACGAGCAGTACTTC | CASGSLYEQYF
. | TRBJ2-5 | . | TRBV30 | TGTGCCTGGAGCAACAGGGTAGGGGAGACCCAGTACTTC | CAWSNRVGETQYF
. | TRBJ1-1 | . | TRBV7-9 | TGTGCCAGCAGCCAGCAAGGGGGAACTGAAGCTTTCTTT | CASSQQGGTEAFF
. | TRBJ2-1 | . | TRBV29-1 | TGCAGCGTTGACCCCTCTCGGCCGGGAGCGTCCTACAATGAGCAGTTCTTC | CSVDPSRPGASYNEQFF
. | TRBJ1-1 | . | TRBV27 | TGTGCCAGCAGTCAAGTGTCCTCAGGGGAAGCTTTCTTT | CASSQVSSGEAFF
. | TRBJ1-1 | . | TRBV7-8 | TGTGCCAGCAGCTTGTTCTGGGCGAACACTGAAGCTTTCTTT | CASSLFWANTEAFF
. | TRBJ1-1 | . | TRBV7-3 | TGTGCCAGCAGCTCGACAGGTCTGAACACTGAAGCTTTCTTT | CASSSTGLNTEAFF
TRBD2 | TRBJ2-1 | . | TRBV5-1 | TGCGCCAGCAGCTTTGGCCGCGGGACTAGCGGGAGCAATGAGCAGTTCTTC | CASSFGRGTSGSNEQFF
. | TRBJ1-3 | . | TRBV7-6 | TGTGCCAGCAGCCGACCTTCGGGGGGCGCGGGATCGCGTCGGATGAACACCATATATTTT | CASSRPSGGAGSRRMNTIYF
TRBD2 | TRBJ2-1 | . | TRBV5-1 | TGCGCCAGCAACCCTCAAACTAGCGGGATGCACAATGAGCAGTTCTTC | CASNPQTSGMHNEQFF
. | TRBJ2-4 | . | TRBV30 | TGTGCCTGGAGGAGGAGGTCCCTAGCCAAAAACATTCAGTACTTC | CAWRRRSLAKNIQYF
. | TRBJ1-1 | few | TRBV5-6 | TGTGCCAGCAGCCTGGGGGGAGCCACTGAAGCTTTCTTT | CASSLGGATEAFF
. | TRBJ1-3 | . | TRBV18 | TGTGCCAGCTCACCAGGGCAGGCTGTCGGAAACACCATATATTTT | CASSPGQAVGNTIYF
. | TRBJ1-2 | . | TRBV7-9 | TGTGCCAGCAGCTTAGCGTTCGCAGGGGATGGCTACACCTTC | CASSLAFAGDGYTF
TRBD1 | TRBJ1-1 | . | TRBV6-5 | TGTGCCAGCAGAGGGGACAGGGTATGGAGCACTGAAGCTTTCTTT | CASRGDRVWSTEAFF